The TCR beta chain described here comes from a study of cytotoxic CD8 clonotypes in ibrutinib-treated CLL. The overall study: It was after a median roughly eleven months of treatment, range 6 to 36, that response samples were taken.

Findings of the study overall: For progressing versus sustained-remission patients, sampling times were not the same.

Losses at the gene ends were 6 bases for V and 2 bases for J; bases not matched to a gene: 7. Germline lookup yields CDR1 KGHSH and CDR2 LQKENI. The CDR3 runs 14 residues. Assay used: immunoSEQ multiplex PCR; TCRdb lists only in-frame clones, some missing. The repertoire includes about 120,000 clones, about 50% of them detected once, and around a third sits in the top ten. Worth noting for this clone: Antigen unknown.

This TCR derives from a human donor with chronic lymphocytic leukemia. The sequencing used PBMCs, collected after 24 months of ibrutinib treatment. The chain uses TRBV18 and TRBJ2-7, with TRBD1 matching over 7 bases. In DNA, the CDR3 is TGTGCCAGCTCCCCAAGTAGGGGGCCCTACGAGCAGTACTTC. This codes for CASSPSRGPYEQYF.